What follows are 24 T cell receptor beta chains derived from one specimen sequenced in a study of T cell clones after liver transplantation (dated by TCRdb to the late 2010s). To prepare the library, the immunoSEQ multiplex PCR assay was applied. Entries here come from immuneACCESS through TCRdb and include only in-frame sequences with V and J called. Some clones fail to appear in such tables; in the studies checked, an unresolved V gene covers under half of the shortfall, and the cause of the remainder is unknown. This sample comprises roughly 73,000 clones, 80% of them detected only once. The ten largest clonotypes hold about 0.63% of the sample. The sample's time point, from its label and the paper: pre-transplant. Sequences were derived from CD4+ T cells from blood, sampled before liver transplant. The origin of the receptors is a human donor who received a liver transplant.

The chain uses TRBV15 and TRBJ2-7, with TRBD1 as a possible D gene (6 bases). CDR1 LNHNV and CDR2 YYDKDF come from the germline V gene (reference sequence). Trimming stripped 3 bases from V and 5 bases from J, with 17 bases between. There are 15 residues in the CDR3. CDR3 in amino acids: CATSRWGHPENEQYF. The CDR3, as DNA: TGTGCCACCAGCAGGTGGGGACACCCAGAGAACGAGCAGTACTTC.

This clone has a single count. CDR3 amino acids: CASSQEARFTYEQYF. The CDR3 DNA sequence: TGTGCCAGCAGCCAAGAAGCCAGATTTACCTACGAGCAGTACTTC. The chain has TRBV4-2 and TRBJ2-7; D gene uncertain. CDR3 length: 15 amino acids. Germline assignment: CDR1 LGHNA and CDR2 YNFKEQ. Trimming took 0 bases from V and 2 from J, leaving 11 bases between them.

The chain links TRBV6-5 to TRBJ1-1; D perhaps matches TRBD1 (5 bases). Trimming removed 0 bases from V and 8 bases from J, with 10 bases in between. The CDR3 runs 13 residues. Germline V gene sequence: CDR1 MNHEY, CDR2 SVGAGI. In DNA form, the CDR3 reads TGTGCCAGCAGTTACTCGATGGGGGTCGAAGCTTTCTTT. As protein: CASSYSMGVEAFF.

The V gene is TRBV27, the J gene TRBJ2-1; tentative D call: TRBD2 (6 bases). CDR1 MNHEY and CDR2 SMNVEV come from the germline V gene (reference sequence). Between the trimmed V and J ends, which lost 4 bases and 4 bases, there was a span of 11 bases. The CDR3 contains 14 residues. The CDR3 bases are TGTGCCAGCAGTTCTATGGGACTTTACAATGAGCAGTTCTTC. Its protein is CASSSMGLYNEQFF.

The gene calls are TRBV19 and TRBJ2-1; D unclear. This CDR3 has 15 residues. Germline V gives CDR1 LNHDA, CDR2 SQIVND (reference sequence). Trimming stripped 5 bases from V and 0 bases from J, with 11 bases between. The CDR3 here is CASSPDRGSYNEQFF. For the CDR3, the DNA is TGTGCCAGTAGTCCGGACCGCGGCTCCTACAATGAGCAGTTCTTC.

This chain joins TRBV6-1 and TRBJ1-4; TRBD1 matches 11 bases. This CDR3 is built from 13 residues. Germline V gene sequence: CDR1 MNHNS, CDR2 SASEGT. The ends lost 7 bases at V and 7 bases at J; junction bases unmatched: 2. The CDR3 DNA follows: TGTGCCAGCACCGGGACAGGGGGTGAAAAACTGTTTTTT. It yields the protein CASTGTGGEKLFF.

V usage is TRBV5-1 and J usage is TRBJ2-1; TRBD2 might be the D (6 bases). This CDR3 region has 15 residues. Between the trimmed V and J ends, which lost 3 bases and 0 bases, there was a span of 10 bases. Germline CDR1 SGHRS, CDR2 YFSETQ. For the CDR3, the DNA is TGCGCCAGCAGCTCCCTGGGGGGCTCCTACAATGAGCAGTTCTTC. Its translation is CASSSLGGSYNEQFF. The full variable domain, with the rest looked up from reference TRBV5-1 and TRBJ2-1, is KAGVTQTPRYLIKTRGQQVTLSCSPISGHRSVSWYQQTPGQGLQFLFEYFSETQRNKGNFPGRFSGRQFSNSRSEMNVSTLELGDSALYLCASSSLGGSYNEQFFGPGTRLTVL.

This clone is a singleton in its sample. CDR3 residues: CASSRGTGGHNEQFF. Here the CDR3 DNA reads TGTGCCAGCAGTCGCGGGACAGGGGGGCACAATGAGCAGTTCTTC. J is TRBJ2-1 and V is TRBV14; 11 positions agree with TRBD1. Germline V lookup: CDR1 SGHDN, CDR2 FVKESK. The CDR3 consists of 15 residues. J lost 5 bases, V lost 6 bases, and 6 bases had no gene match. Together with reference TRBV14 and TRBJ2-1, the CDR3 gives the full variable domain: EAGVTQFPSHSVIEKGQTVTLRCDPISGHDNLYWYRRVMGKEIKFLLHFVKESKQDESGMPNNRFLAERTGGTYSTLKVQPAELEDSGVYFCASSRGTGGHNEQFFGPGTRLTVL.

V is TRBV30 and J is TRBJ1-2, with 7 bases lining up with TRBD1. V gave up 0 bases and J gave up 6 bases; unmatched junction bases: 7. Germline CDR1 GTSNPN, CDR2 SVGIG (reference sequence). This CDR3 spans 14 amino acids. CDR3 DNA sequence: TGTGCCTGGAGTGTCGTCGGACAGGTCCATGGCTACACCTTC. This translates into CAWSVVGQVHGYTF.

This chain joins TRBV2 and TRBJ2-3; 8 bases fit TRBD2. Germline assignment: CDR1 SNHLY and CDR2 FYNNEI. This CDR3 region has 17 residues. J lost 5 bases, V lost 5 bases, and 15 bases had no gene match. Here the CDR3 reads CASSPAWVAGIIDTQYF. In nucleotides, the CDR3 is TGTGCCAGCAGTCCCGCCTGGGTAGCGGGAATAATAGATACGCAGTATTTT.

This chain connects TRBV5-8 to TRBJ1-4; D perhaps matches TRBD1 (5 bases). Trimming cost V 0 bases and J 0 bases, with 9 bases left between them. This CDR3 has 16 amino acids. Germline V gives CDR1 SGHTS, CDR2 YDEGEE. CDR3: CASSLDRTATNEKLFF. CDR3 bases: TGTGCCAGCAGCTTGGACAGGACGGCAACTAATGAAAAACTGTTTTTT.

Concerning this clone: Other DNA sequences in the same sample also yield this CDR3. The rearrangement uses TRBV7-9 and TRBJ2-7; D might be TRBD2 (5 bases). This CDR3 contains 15 residues. From germline, CDR1 is SEHNR and CDR2 FQNEAQ (reference sequence). With 1 base removed from V and 0 bases from J, the gap between germline ends came to 10 bases. The CDR3 DNA reads TGTGCCAGCAGCTTAGTAACGGGAACCTCCTACGAGCAGTACTTC. This sequence encodes CASSLVTGTSYEQYF.

The rearrangement uses TRBV19 and TRBJ1-5, with D hard to call. V shed 5 bases and J shed 3 bases, with 14 bases lying between them. Germline CDR1 and CDR2: LNHDA and SQIVND (reference sequence). The CDR3 is 15 residues long. The CDR3 is CASSPNQLVNQPQHF. The CDR3 DNA reads TGTGCCAGTAGTCCGAACCAGTTAGTCAATCAGCCCCAGCATTTT.

This clone was seen more than once but under ten times. The chain joins TRBV5-6 to TRBJ2-1; no definite D call. The CDR3 covers 15 residues. Germline V gives CDR1 SGHDT, CDR2 YYEEEE. Deletions cut 0 bases from V and 0 bases from J, with 7 bases between. Here the CDR3 reads CASSLVESSYNEQFF. The CDR3, as DNA: TGTGCCAGCAGCTTGGTGGAAAGCTCCTACAATGAGCAGTTCTTC.

The chain combines TRBV7-9 with TRBJ2-5, with a weak D call TRBD2 (5 bases). The CDR3 consists of 14 residues. Germline V gives CDR1 SEHNR, CDR2 FQNEAQ (reference sequence). V gave up 5 bases and J gave up 5 bases, with 15 bases separating them. The CDR3 DNA reads as TGTGCCAGCAGCCCCATCAGAGGGCCGGAGACCCAGTACTTC. Protein sequence: CASSPIRGPETQYF.

The rearrangement links TRBV30 to TRBJ1-4; tentative D call: TRBD1 (6 bases). There are 13 residues in the CDR3. Germline CDR1 is GTSNPN and CDR2 is SVGIG (reference sequence). V lost 4 bases and J 8 bases, leaving 14 bases between the germline ends. The CDR3 region is CAWNGPRGEKLFF. Written as DNA, the CDR3 is TGTGCCTGGAACGGGCCCAGGGGAGAAAAACTGTTTTTT.

V usage is TRBV7-3 and J usage is TRBJ2-3; perhaps TRBD2 as D (6 bases). V was clipped by 8 bases and J by 2 bases, with 11 bases between them. Per the germline V gene, CDR1 is SGHTA and CDR2 is FQGTGA. The CDR3 loop spans 13 amino acids. The CDR3 DNA sequence: TGTGCCAGCGGGGACTCACCCACAGATACGCAGTATTTT. As protein: CASGDSPTDTQYF. The full variable domain, its missing parts supplied by reference TRBV7-3 and TRBJ2-3, is GAGVSQTPSNKVTEKGKYVELRCDPISGHTALYWYRQSLGQGPEFLIYFQGTGAADDSGLPNDRFFAVRPEGSVSTLKIQRTERGDSAVYLCASGDSPTDTQYFGPGTRLTVL.

The rearrangement joins TRBV2 to TRBJ2-1, with D perhaps TRBD1 or TRBD2 (6 bases each). The CDR3 runs 16 residues. The germline gives CDR1 SNHLY, CDR2 FYNNEI. Between the trimmed V and J ends, which lost 3 bases and 1 base, there was a span of 13 bases. The CDR3 sequence: CASSDRGGLSYNEQFF. The CDR3 bases are TGTGCCAGCAGTGACAGAGGGGGGCTGTCCTACAATGAGCAGTTCTTC.

The gene calls are TRBV28 and TRBJ2-4; D possibly uses TRBD1 or TRBD2 (6 bases each). Germline CDR1 and CDR2: MDHEN and SYDVKM. Deletions cut 6 bases from V and 4 bases from J, with 16 bases between. The CDR3 totals 15 residues. DNA for the CDR3: TGTGCCAGCAGCCCTGAGGGGGGTGGTAAAAACATTCAGTACTTC. Translated, it gives CASSPEGGGKNIQYF.

V and J are TRBV7-9 and TRBJ2-1, with 7 positions matching TRBD1. The CDR3 has 13 amino acids. The junction had 1 base not matched to a gene; V was cut back by 3 bases and J by 5 bases. Germline lookup yields CDR1 SEHNR and CDR2 FQNEAQ (reference sequence). CDR3 residues: CASSLTGNNEQFF. CDR3 DNA: TGTGCCAGCAGCTTGACAGGGAACAATGAGCAGTTCTTC.

V and J are TRBV7-2 and TRBJ1-4; D gene ambiguous. In germline, CDR1 is SGHTA, CDR2 FQGNSA. The CDR3 loop spans 16 amino acids. V lost 8 bases and J lost 0, with 16 bases in between. DNA for the CDR3: TGTGCCAGCTCCTTTTCGACACCTCCAACTAATGAAAAACTGTTTTTT. Its protein product is CASSFSTPPTNEKLFF.

The rearrangement links TRBV7-9 to TRBJ1-5, with D possibly matching TRBD1 (5 bases). The CDR3 is made up of 15 amino acids. Deletions cut 0 bases from V and 0 bases from J, with 6 bases between. Germline values: CDR1 SEHNR, CDR2 FQNEAQ (reference sequence). The CDR3 protein is CASSLAGGSNQPQHF. In nucleotides, the CDR3 is TGTGCCAGCAGCTTAGCGGGGGGTAGCAATCAGCCCCAGCATTTT.

This sequence joins TRBV5-1 and TRBJ1-1, with unresolved D. The CDR3 sequence is 14 residues long. CDR1 is SGHRS, CDR2 YFSETQ, per germline. The ends were cut back, 4 bases at V and 2 bases at J, with 12 bases in the middle. The CDR3 coding sequence is TGCGCCAGCAGCCGGGCCTCGACCAACACTGAAGCTTTCTTT. Residues: CASSRASTNTEAFF.

V and J are TRBV7-2 and TRBJ2-1, with 8 bases matching TRBD2. Unmatched junction bases numbered 8, after V lost 5 bases and J lost 5 bases. The CDR3 loop spans 15 amino acids. CDR1 SGHTA and CDR2 FQGNSA come from the germline V gene. The CDR3, as DNA: TGTGCCAGCAGCCCCAGCGGGAGCCGGCACAATGAGCAGTTCTTC. Translation gives CASSPSGSRHNEQFF.